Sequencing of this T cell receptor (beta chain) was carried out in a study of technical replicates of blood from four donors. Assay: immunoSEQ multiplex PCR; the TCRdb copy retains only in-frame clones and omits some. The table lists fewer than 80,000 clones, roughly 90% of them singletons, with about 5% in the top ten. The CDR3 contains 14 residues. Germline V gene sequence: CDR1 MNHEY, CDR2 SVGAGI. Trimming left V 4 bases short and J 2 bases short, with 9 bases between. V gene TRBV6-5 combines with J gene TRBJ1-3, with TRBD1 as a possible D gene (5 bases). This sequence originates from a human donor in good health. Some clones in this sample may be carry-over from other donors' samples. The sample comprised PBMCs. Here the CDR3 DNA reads TGTGCCAGCAGTTCAGGACATACTGGAAACACCATATATTTT. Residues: CASSSGHTGNTIYF.